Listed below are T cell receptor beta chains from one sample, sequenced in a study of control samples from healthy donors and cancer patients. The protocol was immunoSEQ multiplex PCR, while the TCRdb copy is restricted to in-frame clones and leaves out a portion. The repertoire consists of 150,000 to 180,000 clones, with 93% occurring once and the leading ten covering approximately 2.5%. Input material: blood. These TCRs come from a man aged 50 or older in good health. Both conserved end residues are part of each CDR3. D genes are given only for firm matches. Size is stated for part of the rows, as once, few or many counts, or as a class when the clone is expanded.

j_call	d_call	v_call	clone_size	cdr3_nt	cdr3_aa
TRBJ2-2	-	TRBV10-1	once	TGCGCCAGCAGTGCCAGATACACCGGGGAGCTGTTTTTT	CASSARYTGELFF
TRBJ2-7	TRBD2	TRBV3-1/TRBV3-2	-	TGTGCCAGCAGCCAAGTGCCAGCGGGATCCCACGAGCAGTACTTC	CASSQVPAGSHEQYF
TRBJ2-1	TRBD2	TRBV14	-	TGTGCCAGCAGCCAATTAGCGGGACGAGATAACAATGAGCAGTTCTTC	CASSQLAGRDNNEQFF
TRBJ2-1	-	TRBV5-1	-	TGCGCCAGCAGCTTCCTGCGGAGGGGGCTAGCACACAATGAGCAGTTCTTC	CASSFLRRGLAHNEQFF
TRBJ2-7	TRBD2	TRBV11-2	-	TGTGCCAGCAGCTCAACCGGGACTAGTCTTTACGAGCAGTACTTC	CASSSTGTSLYEQYF
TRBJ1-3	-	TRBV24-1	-	TGTGCCACCAGTGAACTGAAGGAGAGCTCTGGAAACACCATATATTTT	CATSELKESSGNTIYF
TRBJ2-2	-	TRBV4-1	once	TGCGCCAGCAGTTGGCAGCCTAACACCGGGGAGCTGTTTTTT	CASSWQPNTGELFF
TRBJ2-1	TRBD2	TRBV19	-	TGTGCCAGTAGCCGGACTAGCGGGGACAATGAGCAGTTCTTC	CASSRTSGDNEQFF
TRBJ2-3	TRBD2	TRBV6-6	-	TGTGCCAGCACCCCCGGGACTAGCTCGGATACGCAGTATTTT	CASTPGTSSDTQYF
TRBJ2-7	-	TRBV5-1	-	TGCGCCAGCAGCCGGGGGACAGGGGGCGGACTAGCGGGTCTTATCTACGAGCAGTACTTC	CASSRGTGGGLAGLIYEQYF
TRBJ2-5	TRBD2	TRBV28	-	TGTGCCAGCAGTTTTATCCCTAGCGGGAGCGGATCACAAGAGACCCAGTACTTC	CASSFIPSGSGSQETQYF
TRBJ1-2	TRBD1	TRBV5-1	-	TGCGCCAGCAGCTCTCGGACAGGGGGAGGTAACTATGGCTACACCTTC	CASSSRTGGGNYGYTF
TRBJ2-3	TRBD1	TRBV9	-	TGTGCCAGCAGCGTAGTGGGACAGGTCACAGATACGCAGTATTTT	CASSVVGQVTDTQYF
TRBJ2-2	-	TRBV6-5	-	TGTGCCACCATTTATGGGCCCGCGAACACCGGGGAGCTGTTTTTT	CATIYGPANTGELFF
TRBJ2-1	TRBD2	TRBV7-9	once	TGTGCCAGCAGTCTTAGGGCTAGCGGGATGTCTAACAATGAGCAGTTCTTC	CASSLRASGMSNNEQFF
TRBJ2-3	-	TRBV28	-	TGTGCCAGCAGTTACCTGGGGACGCAGTATTTT	CASSYLGTQYF
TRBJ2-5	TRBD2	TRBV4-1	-	TGCGCCAGCAGCCAAGAAGGGAGCGGGGTCCTTAAGTCCCAGTACTTC	CASSQEGSGVLKSQYF
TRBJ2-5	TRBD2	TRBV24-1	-	TGTGCCACCAGTGATCCCGGGGTAGCGGGACGTCGGGAGACCCAGTACTTC	CATSDPGVAGRRETQYF
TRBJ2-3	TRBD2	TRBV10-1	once	TGCGCCAGCAGTAAAGCGGGATTAACAGATACGCAGTATTTT	CASSKAGLTDTQYF
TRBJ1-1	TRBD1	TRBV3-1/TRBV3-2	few	TGTGCCAGCAGCCAAGCCGAGACAGGGGCCACTGAAGCTTTCTTT	CASSQAETGATEAFF
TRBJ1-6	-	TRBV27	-	TGTGCCAGCAGTTTGCGTGGGTTGAGCTCCTATAATTCACCCCTCCACTTT	CASSLRGLSSYNSPLHF
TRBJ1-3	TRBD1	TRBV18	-	TGTGCCAGCTCACAGGGACAGAGCTCTGGAAACACCATATATTTT	CASSQGQSSGNTIYF
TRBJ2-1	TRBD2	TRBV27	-	TGTGCCAGCAGCCCCGCCACTAGCGGGGGTTACAATGAGCAGTTCTTC	CASSPATSGGYNEQFF
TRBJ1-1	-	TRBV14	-	TGTGCCAGCAGCCAAGATCTGACAGACGTCGAAGCTTTCTTT	CASSQDLTDVEAFF
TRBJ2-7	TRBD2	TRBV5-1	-	TGCGCCAGCAGCTTGGTTGGGACTAGCGGGAGGTGGACGTACGAGCAGTACTTC	CASSLVGTSGRWTYEQYF
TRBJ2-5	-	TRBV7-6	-	TGTGCCAGCAGCTTAGCGGGCAGCGGACAAGAGACCCAGTACTTC	CASSLAGSGQETQYF
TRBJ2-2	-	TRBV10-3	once	TGTGCCATCAGTGGGGTGAGCGTTAGTGCCGGGGAGCTGTTTTTT	CAISGVSVSAGELFF
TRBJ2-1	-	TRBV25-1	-	TGTGCCAGCAGTACCTACACTAGTCGCTCCTACAATGAGCAGTTCTTC	CASSTYTSRSYNEQFF
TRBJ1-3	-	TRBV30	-	TGTGCCTGGAGTGTAGTCTCTGGAAACACCATATATTTT	CAWSVVSGNTIYF
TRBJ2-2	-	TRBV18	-	TGTGCCAGCTCACCAGAGACTAACACCGGGGAGCTGTTTTTT	CASSPETNTGELFF
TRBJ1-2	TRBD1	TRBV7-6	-	TGTGCCAGCAGCCCCCAGGGACAGCAAGCTAACTATGGCTACACCTTC	CASSPQGQQANYGYTF
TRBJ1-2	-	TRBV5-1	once	TGCGCCAGCAGCGAAGGACAGCAATACTATGGCTACACCTTC	CASSEGQQYYGYTF
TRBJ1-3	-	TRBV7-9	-	TGTGCCAGCAGCTTTGCGGGGGAGAGGAACACCATATATTTT	CASSFAGERNTIYF
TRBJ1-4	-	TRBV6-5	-	TGTGCCAGCAGGCAGGGAGGTGAAAAACTGTTTTTT	CASRQGGEKLFF
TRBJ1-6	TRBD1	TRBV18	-	TGTGCCAGCTCACCCGGGACAGAGTATTCACCCCTCCACTTT	CASSPGTEYSPLHF
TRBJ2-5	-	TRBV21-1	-	TGTGCCAGCAGCAAGCCGGGACTAGCGGGAGAAGAGACCCAGTACTTC	CASSKPGLAGEETQYF
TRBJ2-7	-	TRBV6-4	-	TGTGCCAGCAGTGCTGAGGTTAACTACGAGCAGTACTTC	CASSAEVNYEQYF
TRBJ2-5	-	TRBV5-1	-	TGCGCCAGCAGCTTGGGAAGAACTCAAGAGACCCAGTACTTC	CASSLGRTQETQYF
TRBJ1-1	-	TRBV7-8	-	TGTGCCAGCAGCTGGTATCAGATCTTGAACACTGAAGCTTTCTTT	CASSWYQILNTEAFF
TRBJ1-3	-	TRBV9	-	TGTGCCAGCAGCGTAGGGCAGGGCTCTGGAAACACCATATATTTT	CASSVGQGSGNTIYF
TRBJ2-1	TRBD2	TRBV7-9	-	TGTGCCAGCAGGACTAGCGGGAAGAGGAATGAGCAGTTCTTC	CASRTSGKRNEQFF
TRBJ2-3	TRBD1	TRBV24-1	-	TGTGCCACCAGTGCCACGACAGGGGGTGATACGCAGTATTTT	CATSATTGGDTQYF